The 26 T cell receptor beta chains below all came from one sample that was sequenced in a study of blood T cell repertoires in COVID-19. This table comes from immunoSEQ multiplex PCR, and its TCRdb copy is limited to in-frame clones, with some not included. The sample contains roughly 320,000 clones, approximately 90% of which appear only once. The sample comprised PBMCs or T cells enriched from blood (not recorded which). The receptors were sampled from a woman aged 30 to 39 who had been exposed to COVID-19.

V is TRBV9 and J is TRBJ1-6, with 7 bases lining up with TRBD1. Germline CDR1 SGDLS, CDR2 YYNGEE. J was trimmed by 9 bases and V by 3 bases; bases with no gene match: 12. There are 16 residues in the CDR3. CDR3 in amino acids: CASSAGQVVSGSPLHF. CDR3 nucleotide sequence: TGTGCCAGCAGCGCCGGACAGGTCGTTTCGGGTTCACCCCTCCACTTT.

As concerns this clone: Other DNA sequences in this sample translate to the same CDR3. The rearrangement links TRBV5-1 to TRBJ2-2, with no clear D. The ends were cut back, 2 bases at V and 7 bases at J, with 9 bases in the middle. The CDR3 is 13 residues long. Germline CDR1 reads SGHRS; CDR2 reads YFSETQ. CDR3 residues: CASSLRVDGELFF. CDR3 bases: TGCGCCAGCAGCTTACGGGTGGACGGGGAGCTGTTTTTT.

Here the CDR3 DNA reads TGTGCCAGCAGCCCATTGAACACTGAAGCTTTCTTT. It is translated as CASSPLNTEAFF. The chain employs TRBV7-9 and TRBJ1-1; D remains ambiguous. The CDR3 totals 12 residues. Trimming pared 5 bases from V and 0 bases from J, leaving 4 bases between. The germline V gene has CDR1 SEHNR and CDR2 FQNEAQ (reference sequence).

This clone was picked up one time. The V call is TRBV5-5, the J call TRBJ2-1, with 7 bases lining up with TRBD1. This CDR3 region has 13 residues. The germline gives CDR1 SGHKS, CDR2 YYEKEE (reference sequence). The ends lost 0 bases at V and 13 bases at J; junction bases unmatched: 7. The CDR3 nucleotides are TGTGCCAGCAGCTTGGCCGAAGACAGGGCCCAGTTCTTC. Its protein product is CASSLAEDRAQFF.

This clone was counted between two and nine times. The chain uses TRBV7-9 and TRBJ2-1, with 16 bases matching TRBD2. V lost 6 bases, J lost 5 bases, and 13 bases stayed unmatched. Germline V CDR1 and CDR2: SEHNR, FQNEAQ (reference sequence). CDR3 length: 19 residues. This chain's CDR3 is CASRGTSGGAIIHHNEQFF. In nucleotides, the CDR3 is TGTGCCAGCAGAGGGACTAGCGGGGGGGCAATTATCCACCACAATGAGCAGTTCTTC.

The chain is built from TRBV27 and TRBJ2-3; 15 positions match TRBD2. The CDR3 sequence is 15 residues long. J was trimmed by 6 bases and V by 2 bases; bases with no gene match: 0. CDR1 and CDR2 from the germline V gene are MNHEY and SMNVEV (reference sequence). Here the CDR3 reads CASSLGTSGGDTQYF. CDR3 bases: TGTGCCAGCAGTTTAGGGACTAGCGGGGGGGATACGCAGTATTTT.

The chain is built from TRBV24-1 and TRBJ2-3, with 9 bases matching TRBD1. Germline V CDR1 and CDR2: KGHDR, SFDVKD. J was trimmed by 3 bases and V by 4 bases; bases with no gene match: 4. The CDR3 is 15 amino acids. Here the CDR3 reads CATSDRQGETDTQYF. CDR3 bases: TGTGCCACCAGTGACCGACAGGGGGAGACAGATACGCAGTATTTT.

The chain couples TRBV4-1 to TRBJ2-5; TRBD2 matches 9 bases. The CDR3 consists of 14 residues. V shed 3 bases and J 5 bases; nucleotides not matched to a gene: 4. Germline V gene data show CDR1 as MGHRA and CDR2 as YSYEKL. For the CDR3, the DNA is TGCGCCAGCAGCCAGGGACTAGCCTTTGAGACCCAGTACTTC. It encodes CASSQGLAFETQYF.

This sequence joins TRBV6-1 and TRBJ1-5; 7 bases align to TRBD1. This CDR3 comprises 15 residues. The germline V gene has CDR1 MNHNS and CDR2 SASEGT. V was clipped by 3 bases and J by 6 bases; unmatched bases: 8. The CDR3 loop reads CASSDDRVRGQPQHF. In nucleotides, the CDR3 is TGTGCCAGCAGTGACGACAGGGTCCGCGGTCAGCCCCAGCATTTT.

The J gene is TRBJ1-5, the V gene TRBV6-5; tentative D call: TRBD1 (5 bases). The germline gives CDR1 MNHEY, CDR2 SVGAGI. The V end lost 0 bases, the J end lost 3 bases, and 9 bases lay between the germline ends. This CDR3 is 15 amino acids long. The CDR3 loop reads CASSYSGVANQPQHF. CDR3 nucleotide sequence: TGTGCCAGCAGTTACTCAGGGGTTGCCAATCAGCCCCAGCATTTT.

V is TRBV27 and J is TRBJ1-1, with D possibly matching TRBD1 (5 bases). The V and J ends lost 1 base and 4 bases respectively, with 10 bases between them. This CDR3 region has 14 residues. CDR1 MNHEY and CDR2 SMNVEV come from the germline V gene (reference sequence). DNA for the CDR3: TGTGCCAGCAGTTTATTGGGGCTGGGCACTGAAGCTTTCTTT. Protein sequence: CASSLLGLGTEAFF.

V usage is TRBV3-1 (or the pseudogene TRBV3-2) and J usage is TRBJ1-4; 8 bases are a match to TRBD1. V dropped 2 bases and J dropped 10; count of bases not matched to a gene: 9. This CDR3 has 15 residues. From germline, CDR1 is LGHDT and CDR2 YNNKEL (reference sequence). The CDR3 DNA reads TGTGCCAGCAGCCAAATCGACAGGGGAATCGGAAAACTGTTTTTT. It is translated as CASSQIDRGIGKLFF.

V usage is TRBV2 and J usage is TRBJ2-1, with 10 bases that match TRBD2. The CDR3 extends over 16 amino acids. With V trimmed by 4 bases and J by 2 bases, 5 bases remained unmatched. Germline values: CDR1 SNHLY, CDR2 FYNNEI. In DNA, the CDR3 is TGTGCCAGCAGTGCCCCTCTAGCGGGGGCCTACAATGAGCAGTTCTTC. Translated, it gives CASSAPLAGAYNEQFF.

This clone has just one count. This sequence joins TRBV6-5 and TRBJ2-7; 8 bases line up with TRBD1. CDR3 length: 14 residues. The J segment lost 2 bases and the V segment lost 6 bases, leaving 6 bases of the junction unmatched. Germline V gives CDR1 MNHEY, CDR2 SVGAGI. CDR3 in DNA: TGTGCCAGCAGGGGGGACAGGAGCCCCTACGAGCAGTACTTC. This translates into CASRGDRSPYEQYF.

This clone was found once. The rearrangement uses TRBV7-9 and TRBJ1-5; D call uncertain. Germline loops: CDR1 SEHNR, CDR2 FQNEAQ (reference sequence). The V gene lost 3 bases and the J gene lost 6 bases, with 9 bases spanning the gap. This CDR3 contains 13 residues. In nucleotides, the CDR3 is TGTGCCAGCAGCTTTGGAACAGTTCAGCCCCAGCATTTT. Translation: CASSFGTVQPQHF.

The V call is TRBV5-1, the J call TRBJ2-7; D is unclear. This CDR3 contains 12 residues. Trimming removed 0 bases at V and 5 bases at J, with 6 bases between. CDR1 is SGHRS, CDR2 YFSETQ, per germline. CDR3: CASSLGANEQYF. The CDR3 coding sequence is TGCGCCAGCAGCTTGGGGGCCAACGAGCAGTACTTC.

Here the CDR3 DNA reads TGTGCCAGCAGTTACTCTCGACAGGGCCTTGGCTACACCTTC. It yields the protein CASSYSRQGLGYTF. The chain uses TRBV6-5 and TRBJ1-2; 7 bases match TRBD1. CDR1 MNHEY and CDR2 SVGAGI come from the germline V gene. The CDR3 sequence is 14 residues long. Germline trimming cut 0 bases from V and 7 bases from J; bases unmatched to any gene: 5.

CDR3 DNA sequence: TGTGCCAGCAGAAGGACTCCTAACTATGGCTACACCTTC. Encoded protein: CASRRTPNYGYTF. This sequence joins TRBV27 and TRBJ1-2; D gene uncertain. V was cut by 6 bases and J by 0 bases, with 8 bases left in between. This CDR3 spans 13 amino acids. Germline values: CDR1 MNHEY, CDR2 SMNVEV (reference sequence).

The V call is TRBV30, the J call TRBJ2-7; weak D call: TRBD1 (6 bases). Germline lookup yields CDR1 GTSNPN and CDR2 SVGIG (reference sequence). This CDR3 has 13 residues. V was trimmed by 2 bases and J by 5 bases, leaving 13 bases between them. The CDR3 bases are TGTGCCTGGAGTCAGGGGTTTTGGAACGAGCAGTACTTC. Its translation: CAWSQGFWNEQYF.

This chain connects TRBV4-3 to TRBJ1-2, with 11 bases lining up with TRBD1. Germline V gene data show CDR1 as LGHNA and CDR2 as YSLEER. Losses at the gene ends were 1 base for V and 4 bases for J; bases not matched to a gene: 2. There are 15 residues in the CDR3. The DNA for the CDR3 is TGCGCCAGCAGCCAAGGGACAGGGGGCGGCTATGGCTACACCTTC. Translating it yields CASSQGTGGGYGYTF.

V usage is TRBV2 and J usage is TRBJ1-2; a weak D match, TRBD1 (5 bases). Trimming shortened V by 0 bases and J by 8 bases, and 13 bases separated the two germline ends. The germline V gene encodes CDR1 SNHLY and CDR2 FYNNEI. This CDR3 has 14 residues. CDR3 bases: TGTGCCAGCAGTGAAGCGCCCGGGGGAGGGGGCTACACCTTC. Protein sequence: CASSEAPGGGGYTF.

This chain joins TRBV7-2 and TRBJ1-4; no clear D gene. This CDR3 has 17 amino acids. Germline V lookup: CDR1 SGHTA, CDR2 FQGNSA. Trimming shortened V by 2 bases and J by 6 bases, and 19 bases separated the two germline ends. The chain's CDR3 is CASSLTGSLLGDEKLFF. The CDR3 DNA reads as TGTGCCAGCAGCTTAACGGGAAGCCTCCTTGGGGATGAAAAACTGTTTTTT.

Regarding this clone: The identical CDR3 is also encoded by other nucleotide sequences in the sample. The J gene is TRBJ1-2, the V gene TRBV4-1; TRBD1 matches 8 bases. CDR3 length equals 15 residues. V lost 3 bases and J lost 2; bases outside the gene matches: 5. Germline CDR1 is MGHRA and CDR2 is YSYEKL. The CDR3 sequence is CASSQGQGANYGYTF. In DNA, the CDR3 is TGCGCCAGCAGCCAGGGGCAGGGGGCGAACTATGGCTACACCTTC.

This clone is a singleton in its sample. The rearrangement links TRBV5-1 to TRBJ1-2, with 7 nucleotides matching TRBD1. This CDR3 spans 15 amino acids. V was clipped by 4 bases and J by 4 bases; unmatched bases: 10. Germline lookup yields CDR1 SGHRS and CDR2 YFSETQ. CDR3 loop: CASSPNPGTAYGYTF. The CDR3 DNA is TGCGCCAGCAGCCCTAACCCGGGGACAGCCTATGGCTACACCTTC.

The chain combines TRBV4-1 with TRBJ1-2; the D gene is possibly TRBD1 (6 bases). The V gene lost 0 bases and the J gene lost 4 bases, with 12 bases spanning the gap. The germline V gene encodes CDR1 MGHRA and CDR2 YSYEKL. This CDR3 is built from 15 residues. CDR3 loop: CASSQEYGGGYGYTF. CDR3 bases: TGCGCCAGCAGCCAAGAATATGGGGGCGGCTATGGCTACACCTTC.

The CDR3 DNA is TGTGCCAGCAGCTTGGCCAAGACAGGGACAGGGAATTCACCCCTCCACTTT. Protein product: CASSLAKTGTGNSPLHF. The chain is built from TRBV5-4 and TRBJ1-6; 9 bases fit TRBD1. CDR3 length equals 17 residues. V lost 0 bases, J lost 7 bases, and 8 bases stayed unmatched. Looked up from germline, CDR1 is SGHNT and CDR2 is YYREEE (reference sequence). Supplemented by reference TRBV5-4 and TRBJ1-6, the full variable domain reads ETGVTQSPTHLIKTRGQQVTLRCSSQSGHNTVSWYQQALGQGPQFIFQYYREEENGRGNFPPRFSGLQFPNYSSELNVNALELDDSALYLCASSLAKTGTGNSPLHFGNGTRLTVT.